A single sample is the source of the 22 T cell receptor beta chains below, sequenced in a study of blood T cells in healthy people across ages. The use of a sample-barcoded 5' primer and a J-beta primer mix characterized a second PCR of about 6 to 12 cycles. TCRdb processed the 5' RACE reads anew with MiXCR; each CDR3 protein has one entry. Counted here are hundreds of thousands of distinct CDR3 sequences, about 56% occurring once; the ten biggest clones make up 20% to 30%. Material for sequencing was blood. These receptors were collected from a man aged 40-50 years in good health.

The rearrangement uses TRBV7-2 and TRBJ1-2; D is ambiguous. Germline V gene data show CDR1 as SGHTA and CDR2 as FQGNSA. There are 17 residues in the CDR3. The ends were cut back, 5 bases at V and 5 bases at J, with 24 bases in the middle. The CDR3 is CASSPSVERVLGYGYTF. For the CDR3, the DNA is TGTGCCAGCAGCCCTTCCGTCGAACGGGTTTTGGGGTATGGCTACACCTTC. Variable domain in full (rest from reference TRBV7-2 and TRBJ1-2): GAGVSQSPSNKVTEKGKDVELRCDPISGHTALYWYRQSLGQGLEFLIYFQGNSAPDKSGLPSDRFSAERTGGSVSTLTIQRTQQEDSAVYLCASSPSVERVLGYGYTFGSGTRLTVV.

The rearrangement uses TRBV5-1 and TRBJ2-1, with 12 positions matching TRBD2. Germline V gene data show CDR1 as SGHRS and CDR2 as YFSETQ. The length of the CDR3 is 15 residues. Trimming took 3 bases from V and 6 from J; bases not matched to a gene: 4. The CDR3 here is CASSWGLAGINEQFF. In DNA form, the CDR3 reads TGCGCCAGCAGCTGGGGACTAGCGGGTATCAATGAGCAGTTCTTC.

The CDR3: CSAFPGTGDSQPQHF. For the CDR3, the DNA is TGCAGTGCCTTCCCTGGGACAGGGGATAGTCAGCCCCAGCATTTT. This chain joins TRBV20-1 and TRBJ1-5; 10 positions match TRBD1. The J segment lost 6 bases and the V segment lost 6 bases, leaving 11 bases of the junction unmatched. CDR1 is DFQATT and CDR2 is SNEGSKA in the germline V gene (reference sequence). This CDR3 comprises 15 residues.

The CDR3 DNA follows: TGTGCCAGCAGTTCCCTGGGCACCGGGGGCACAGATACGCAGTATTTT. It codes for CASSSLGTGGTDTQYF. V gene TRBV27 combines with J gene TRBJ2-3; a possible D gene is TRBD2 (5 bases). The V gene lost 4 bases and the J gene lost 1 base, with 15 bases spanning the gap. The CDR3 extends over 16 amino acids. From germline, CDR1 is MNHEY and CDR2 SMNVEV (reference sequence).

This clonotype was detected many times. This chain's CDR3 is CASSLAGTGNSPLHF. CDR3 DNA: TGTGCCAGCAGCTTAGCCGGGACAGGGAATTCACCCCTCCACTTT. V is TRBV13 and J is TRBJ1-6; 9 bases map to TRBD1. The CDR3 runs 15 residues. CDR1 is PRHDT and CDR2 is FYEKMQ in the germline V gene (reference sequence). The junction had 2 bases not matched to a gene; V was cut back by 1 base and J by 7 bases. The full variable domain, rest sourced from reference TRBV13 and TRBJ1-6, is AAGVIQSPRHLIKEKRETATLKCYPIPRHDTVYWYQQGPGQDPQFLISFYEKMQSDKGSIPDRFSAQQFSDYHSELNMSSLELGDSALYFCASSLAGTGNSPLHFGNGTRLTVT.

The count of this clonotype is one. As DNA, the CDR3 is TGTGCCAGTTCGGGAGGGAACAATCAGCCCCAGCATTTT. Residues: CASSGGNNQPQHF. The gene calls are TRBV7-8 and TRBJ1-5, with D unresolved. The germline V gene has CDR1 SGHVS and CDR2 FQNEAQ. The CDR3 is 13 residues long. With 9 bases removed from V and 3 bases from J, the gap between germline ends came to 12 bases.

The gene calls are TRBV7-2 and TRBJ2-7; D call uncertain. The V and J ends lost 0 bases and 3 bases respectively, with 9 bases between them. The CDR3 has 14 amino acids. Per the germline V gene, CDR1 is SGHTA and CDR2 is FQGNSA. This chain's CDR3 is CASSLAITYYEQYF. DNA for the CDR3: TGTGCCAGCAGCTTAGCTATCACTTACTACGAGCAGTACTTC.

This clonotype has just one count. V usage is TRBV27 and J usage is TRBJ2-7; no clear D gene. Trimming pared 0 bases from V and 5 bases from J, leaving 8 bases between. The germline gives CDR1 MNHEY, CDR2 SMNVEV (reference sequence). CDR3 length: 13 residues. The CDR3 region is CASSLSMRHEQYF. Here the CDR3 DNA reads TGTGCCAGCAGTTTATCTATGAGGCACGAGCAGTACTTC.

V usage is TRBV29-1 and J usage is TRBJ2-3; D possibly uses TRBD1 or TRBD2 (5 bases each). V was cut by 4 bases and J by 2 bases, with 10 bases left in between. The CDR3 runs to 13 residues. Germline V lookup: CDR1 SQVTM, CDR2 ANQGSEA. CDR3 sequence: CSVARDHTDTQYF. CDR3 nucleotide sequence: TGCAGCGTTGCCAGGGACCACACAGATACGCAGTATTTT.

This chain connects TRBV19 to TRBJ2-5, with D perhaps matching TRBD1 or TRBD2 (5 bases each). CDR3 length: 14 residues. The V and J ends lost 5 bases and 5 bases respectively, with 15 bases between them. CDR1 is LNHDA, CDR2 SQIVND, per germline (reference sequence). The CDR3 loop is CASSSYEEGETQYF. The CDR3 DNA is TGTGCCAGTAGTTCCTATGAAGAGGGGGAGACCCAGTACTTC.

This clonotype showed up just a few times. The CDR3 loop is CASSQVTRGGVETQYF. CDR3 sequence (DNA): TGTGCCAGCAGCCAAGTTACCCGGGGGGGCGTAGAGACCCAGTACTTC. The rearrangement joins TRBV4-2 to TRBJ2-4, with TRBD2 matching 8 bases. The tail of the sequence fits TRBJ2-5 better, so the J call may be wrong. Germline CDR1 reads LGHNA; CDR2 reads YNFKEQ. The CDR3 loop spans 16 amino acids.

This chain uses TRBV7-8 with TRBJ1-2; D gene ambiguous. This CDR3 region has 16 residues. Germline V gives CDR1 SGHVS, CDR2 FQNEAQ. Trimming took off 1 base at V and 6 bases at J, with 18 bases between the two ends. The CDR3 DNA is TGTGCCAGCAGCTTAGGGGGTCCCACATCAGGCGATGGCTACACCTTC. It translates to CASSLGGPTSGDGYTF. Looking up the rest from reference TRBV7-8 and TRBJ1-2 gives the full variable domain: GAGVSQSPRYKVAKRGQDVALRCDPISGHVSLFWYQQALGQGPEFLTYFQNEAQLDKSGLPSDRFFAERPEGSVSTLKIQRTQQEDSAVYLCASSLGGPTSGDGYTFGSGTRLTVV.

The genes are TRBV12-3 or TRBV12-4 and TRBJ2-7; D could derive from TRBD1 or TRBD2 (5 bases each). The V gene lost 4 bases and the J gene lost 1 base, with 14 bases spanning the gap. CDR3 size: 15 residues. The CDR3 region has the DNA TGTGCCAGCAGTTCTGGGGGTAGGCTTTCCTACGAGCAGTACTTC. Its translation is CASSSGGRLSYEQYF.

This clonotype was detected only once. The chain employs TRBV18 and TRBJ2-1; D is possibly TRBD1 (6 bases). The CDR3 has 14 amino acids. From germline, CDR1 is KGHSH and CDR2 LQKENI. The ends were cut back, 6 bases at V and 5 bases at J, with 14 bases in the middle. The CDR3 sequence: CASSGQTLDNEQFF. CDR3 sequence (DNA): TGTGCCAGCTCTGGACAGACCCTTGACAATGAGCAGTTCTTC.

The rearrangement joins TRBV6-6 to TRBJ2-7; D perhaps matches TRBD1 (6 bases). The CDR3 consists of 16 residues. V was clipped by 5 bases and J by 4 bases, with 21 bases between them. CDR1 MNHNY and CDR2 SVGAGI come from the germline V gene (reference sequence). CDR3 sequence: CASSPTRQENSYEQYF. The CDR3 coding sequence is TGTGCCAGCAGTCCAACAAGACAGGAAAATTCGTACGAGCAGTACTTC.

The chain couples TRBV28 to TRBJ1-6; D unresolved. V lost 5 bases and J lost 7, with 15 bases in between. Germline V gene lookup returns CDR1 MDHEN and CDR2 SYDVKM. There are 15 residues in the CDR3. This CDR3 reads CASSTGPTVNSPLHF. Here the CDR3 DNA reads TGTGCCAGCAGTACCGGACCCACTGTGAATTCACCCCTCCACTTT.

The sample holds a few counts of this clonotype. As DNA, the CDR3 is TGTGCCAGCAGCTTGACAACTTCAACAATTTACGAGCAGTACTTC. Residues: CASSLTTSTIYEQYF. V usage is TRBV7-2 and J usage is TRBJ2-7; D gene uncertain. Trimming removed 3 bases from V and 4 bases from J, with 16 bases in between. CDR3 size: 15 residues. The germline gives CDR1 SGHTA, CDR2 FQGNSA.

This clonotype has just a few counts. CDR3 residues: CATGRSAGGALETQYF. The DNA for the CDR3 is TGTGCCACCGGGAGGTCAGCGGGGGGCGCGTTGGAGACCCAGTACTTC. The V gene is TRBV24-1, the J gene TRBJ2-5; 9 bases map to TRBD2. The CDR3 extends over 16 amino acids. The germline V gene has CDR1 KGHDR and CDR2 SFDVKD. The V gene end was trimmed by 9 bases and the J gene end by 5 bases; junction bases not matched to a gene: 15.

J is TRBJ1-1 and V is TRBV20-1; D not certain. V lost 5 bases, J lost 0 bases, and 4 bases lay in between. The CDR3 extends over 11 amino acids. CDR1 DFQATT and CDR2 SNEGSKA come from the germline V gene (reference sequence). The CDR3 is CSAPLNTEAFF. CDR3 sequence (DNA): TGCAGTGCTCCACTGAACACTGAAGCTTTCTTT.

This clonotype was recorded many times. V is TRBV20-1 and J is TRBJ2-5; D might be TRBD2 (6 bases). The CDR3 covers 14 residues. The V end lost 6 bases, the J end lost 4 bases, and 18 bases lay between the germline ends. Germline values: CDR1 DFQATT, CDR2 SNEGSKA (reference sequence). CDR3 residues: CSAKRERVSETQYF. CDR3 nucleotides: TGCAGTGCGAAACGGGAGAGGGTCTCAGAGACCCAGTACTTC.

Points on this clonotype: Germline is not matched at one junction end, which may reflect a read error. The chain couples TRBV7-2 to TRBJ1-4; D uncertain. CDR3 length: 15 amino acids. The germline gives CDR1 SGHTA, CDR2 FQGNSA. The CDR3 DNA follows: TGTGCCCGCAGCTTAGAGGTAACCCGGAATGAAAAACTGTTTTTT. It encodes CARSLEVTRNEKLFF. Full variable domain (rest looked up from reference TRBV7-2 and TRBJ1-4): GAGVSQSPSNKVTEKGKDVELRCDPISGHTALYWYRQSLGQGLEFLIYFQGNSAPDKSGLPSDRFSAERTGGSVSTLTIQRTQQEDSAVYLCARSLEVTRNEKLFFGSGTQLSVL.

The V and J genes are TRBV28 and TRBJ1-1; possible D gene TRBD1, 5 bases. The V end was cut by 6 bases, the J end by 1 base, with 12 bases between. The CDR3 is 14 residues long. Germline V gene data show CDR1 as MDHEN and CDR2 as SYDVKM. The CDR3, as DNA: TGTGCCAGCAGCTCACCGGGGGAGAACACTGAAGCTTTCTTT. It codes for CASSSPGENTEAFF.